These 24 T cell receptor beta chains originate from one sample sequenced in a study of Graves' ophthalmopathy and Graves' hyperthyroidism. TCR beta CDR3 amplification used RNA transcripts. HTBI-primed first-round RT-PCR preceded second-round multiplex PCR. MiXCR, run by TCRdb on the multiplex PCR reads, gives a single entry per CDR3 protein. Counted here are approximately 500,000 distinct CDR3 sequences, about 15% occurring once; the ten biggest clones make up around 9.8%. The sequencing input was blood. These receptor sequences come from a woman in her twenties or thirties with Graves' ophthalmopathy.

In its sample, this clonotype was seen many times. The V call is TRBV12-3 or TRBV12-4, the J call TRBJ2-2, with D hard to call. This CDR3 contains 13 residues. Trimming cost V 3 bases and J 4 bases, with 6 bases left between them. CDR3 residues: CASSFGGTGELFF. CDR3 in DNA: TGTGCCAGCAGTTTCGGTGGCACCGGGGAGCTGTTTTTT.

This clonotype was detected ten times or more. The chain joins TRBV29-1 to TRBJ1-1; 9 nucleotides line up with TRBD1. Germline values: CDR1 SQVTM, CDR2 ANQGSEA. The CDR3 is made up of 12 amino acids. The V gene end was trimmed by 6 bases and the J gene end by 10 bases; junction bases not matched to a gene: 9. CDR3 in amino acids: CSVGRDRALAFF. In nucleotides, the CDR3 is TGCAGCGTAGGCCGGGACAGGGCATTAGCTTTCTTT.

This clonotype was counted many times. The rearrangement links TRBV15 to TRBJ2-5; D is tentatively TRBD1 or TRBD2 (5 bases each). This CDR3 comprises 14 residues. The germline V and J ends were trimmed by 5 bases and 5 bases, with 15 bases remaining between them. Germline lookup yields CDR1 LNHNV and CDR2 YYDKDF (reference sequence). The CDR3 DNA follows: TGTGCCACCAGCCTCCTGAATGGGGGTGAGACCCAGTACTTC. Translated: CATSLLNGGETQYF.

Comments on this clonotype: A read error may produce the germline difference seen at one junction end. The V gene is TRBV28, the J gene TRBJ2-7; 7 bases fit TRBD1. The length of the CDR3 is 14 residues. Germline values: CDR1 MDHEN, CDR2 SYDVKM. The chain's CDR3 is CASSRVRGSFEQYF. For the CDR3, the DNA is TGTGCCAGCAGTAGGGTCAGGGGGTCCTTCGAGCAGTACTTC. The complete variable domain, with remaining parts taken from reference TRBV28 and TRBJ2-7, reads DVKVTQSSRYLVKRTGEKVFLECVQDMDHENMFWYRQDPGLGLRLIYFSYDVKMKEKGDIPEGYSVSREKKERFSLILESASTNQTSMYLCASSRVRGSFEQYFGPGTRLTVT.

The genes are TRBV20-1 and TRBJ1-6, with D possibly being TRBD1 (5 bases). Germline V gives CDR1 DFQATT, CDR2 SNEGSKA (reference sequence). Trimming stripped 7 bases from V and 5 bases from J, with 18 bases between. The CDR3 has 15 residues. The CDR3 reads CSVQPGTADNSPLHF. The CDR3 DNA reads TGCAGTGTTCAGCCCGGGACGGCCGATAATTCACCCCTCCACTTT.

The V gene is TRBV6-1, the J gene TRBJ2-5, with D possibly TRBD2 on 6 matching bases. The CDR3 length is 14 residues. Germline V CDR1 and CDR2: MNHNS, SASEGT. V gave up 4 bases and J gave up 6 bases, with 15 bases separating them. As DNA, the CDR3 is TGTGCCAGCAGTGTTGGCGGGGACCGCCAGACCCAGTACTTC. Its protein is CASSVGGDRQTQYF.

This clonotype has a count of ten or more. V and J are TRBV12-3 or TRBV12-4 and TRBJ2-7; tentative D call: TRBD1 (6 bases). This CDR3 has 19 residues. Trimming stripped 4 bases from V and 2 bases from J, with 27 bases between. The CDR3 DNA is TGTGCCAGCAGTTCCGACATGATCAGACAGGACGATTATCCCTACGAGCAGTACTTC. Encoded protein: CASSSDMIRQDDYPYEQYF.

At least ten counts were recorded for this clonotype. J is TRBJ2-7 and V is TRBV30; unclear D gene. This CDR3 has 14 residues. Trimming took off 0 bases at V and 6 bases at J, with 15 bases between the two ends. Germline-derived CDR1 and CDR2 are GTSNPN and SVGIG (reference sequence). CDR3 DNA sequence: TGTGCCTGGAGTGTAGGGTTTAAGGCGTTCGAGCAGTACTTC. Translating it yields CAWSVGFKAFEQYF.

This clonotype has ten or more counts. The chain carries TRBV12-3 or TRBV12-4 and TRBJ1-5; 7 nucleotides match TRBD1. The CDR3 length is 15 residues. The J segment lost 5 bases and the V segment lost 3 bases, leaving 7 bases of the junction unmatched. As DNA, the CDR3 is TGTGCCAGCAGTTTGGGTCAGGGGGATCATCAGCCCCAGCATTTT. Residues: CASSLGQGDHQPQHF.

This clonotype was seen more than once but under ten times. V gene TRBV5-6 combines with J gene TRBJ1-6; D is undetermined. The germline V and J ends were trimmed by 2 bases and 4 bases, with 13 bases remaining between them. The CDR3 is 16 amino acids. CDR1 and CDR2 from the germline V gene are SGHDT and YYEEEE. The CDR3 reads CASSFWRTEYNSPLHF. The CDR3 bases are TGTGCCAGCAGCTTCTGGAGGACCGAATATAATTCACCCCTCCACTTT. The whole variable domain, filled in from reference TRBV5-6 and TRBJ1-6, reads DAGVTQSPTHLIKTRGQQVTLRCSPKSGHDTVSWYQQALGQGPQFIFQYYEEEERQRGNFPDRFSGHQFPNYSSELNVNALLLGDSALYLCASSFWRTEYNSPLHFGNGTRLTVT.

This clonotype was recorded many times. This chain links TRBV2 with TRBJ2-7, with D possibly being TRBD2 (5 bases). Trimming stripped 7 bases from V and 12 bases from J, with 19 bases between. CDR3 length: 12 amino acids. Germline V gene data show CDR1 as SNHLY and CDR2 as FYNNEI. CDR3 sequence reads: CASTLAGPGWYF. The CDR3 bases are TGTGCCAGCACCCTAGCCGGACCAGGATGGTACTTC.

This clonotype was detected ten times or more. V is TRBV6-1 and J is TRBJ1-2; D is undetermined. Trimming cost V 2 bases and J 4 bases, with 11 bases left between them. Germline V gene lookup returns CDR1 MNHNS and CDR2 SASEGT. CDR3 length: 14 residues. For the CDR3, the DNA is TGTGCCAGCAGTGAACGCGGGGTCTCCTATGGCTACACCTTC. Its protein product is CASSERGVSYGYTF.

This clonotype was seen repeatedly, ten times or more. The chain joins TRBV4-1 to TRBJ1-5, with D maybe TRBD1 (5 bases). The V end lost 3 bases, the J end lost 9 bases, and 9 bases lay between the germline ends. In germline, CDR1 is MGHRA, CDR2 YSYEKL. CDR3 size: 12 residues. In nucleotides, the CDR3 is TGCGCCAGCAGCCAGCCCGGGGGGCCCCAGCATTTT. Protein sequence: CASSQPGGPQHF.

There are many counts of this clonotype. Compared with germline, one end of the junction differs, possibly owing to a read error. V is TRBV5-1 and J is TRBJ2-6; no reliable D call. The CDR3 covers 13 residues. CDR1 and CDR2 from the germline V gene are SGHRS and YFSETQ. CDR3 sequence (DNA): TGTGCCAGCAGCCTCTCTGGGGCCAACGTCCTGACTTTC. This sequence encodes CASSLSGANVLTF. Combining the CDR3 with reference TRBV5-1 and TRBJ2-6 gives the whole variable domain KAGVTQTPRYLIKTRGQQVTLSCSPISGHRSVSWYQQTPGQGLQFLFEYFSETQRNKGNFPGRFSGRQFSNSRSEMNVSTLELGDSALYLCASSLSGANVLTFGAGSRLTVL.

This clonotype was counted at least ten times. The chain is built from TRBV15 and TRBJ2-7; D may be TRBD1 or TRBD2 (6 bases each). Looked up from germline, CDR1 is LNHNV and CDR2 is YYDKDF (reference sequence). The CDR3 consists of 18 residues. The V and J ends lost 1 base and 2 bases respectively, with 21 bases between them. The CDR3 loop is CATSRGTAGGGTTYEQYF. The CDR3, as DNA: TGTGCCACCAGCAGAGGAACAGCGGGTGGCGGGACAACCTACGAGCAGTACTTC.

This clonotype occurred many times. The chain couples TRBV7-8 to TRBJ2-5, with D hard to call. Germline CDR1 reads SGHVS; CDR2 reads FQNEAQ. The CDR3 consists of 15 residues. V lost 5 bases, J lost 0 bases, and 13 bases lay in between. CDR3 protein: CASSLYGSNQETQYF. CDR3 nucleotides: TGTGCCAGCAGCCTTTATGGTAGTAACCAAGAGACCCAGTACTTC.

This clonotype was seen a single time. A read error may explain this, as a much larger clone is one base away. Because it lacks the conserved phenylalanine or tryptophan at the end, this CDR3 is likely a read error. This chain joins TRBV4-1 and TRBJ2-7; 9 nucleotides agree with TRBD1. Germline CDR1 reads MGHRA; CDR2 reads YSYEKL. This CDR3 has 16 amino acids. V lost 3 bases and J lost 2; bases outside the gene matches: 8. CDR3 region: CASSQFPGTGPYEQYL. The CDR3 coding sequence is TGCGCCAGCAGCCAGTTTCCCGGGACAGGGCCCTACGAGCAGTACCTC.

This clonotype was counted ten times or more. One end of the junction is discordant with germline, which a read error may explain. V and J are TRBV7-9 and TRBJ1-6; 10 bases are a match to TRBD1. Looked up from germline, CDR1 is SEHNR and CDR2 is FQNEAQ (reference sequence). The CDR3 runs to 16 residues. CDR3 amino acids: CASSLSGTGDKSPLHF. CDR3 DNA sequence: TGTGCCAGCAGCTTATCCGGGACAGGGGATAAGTCACCCCTCCACTTT.

This clonotype was detected ten times or more. V usage is TRBV6-1 and J usage is TRBJ2-5, with TRBD1 matching over 7 bases. V lost 6 bases and J lost 4; bases outside the gene matches: 11. Germline assignment: CDR1 MNHNS and CDR2 SASEGT. CDR3 length: 15 residues. CDR3 sequence reads: CASRKTGVIAETQYF. CDR3 sequence (DNA): TGTGCCAGCAGGAAAACAGGGGTTATCGCAGAGACCCAGTACTTC.

This clonotype was recorded many times. The chain combines TRBV30 with TRBJ1-1; D is unclear. Germline CDR1 and CDR2: GTSNPN and SVGIG (reference sequence). Trimming shortened V by 2 bases and J by 0 bases, and 13 bases separated the two germline ends. The CDR3 runs 15 residues. CDR3 residues: CAWSLGGGMNTEAFF. The CDR3, as DNA: TGTGCCTGGAGTCTGGGCGGCGGGATGAACACTGAAGCTTTCTTT.

The sample holds many counts of this clonotype. The chain joins TRBV28 to TRBJ1-2, with D maybe TRBD1 (5 bases). Trimming removed 3 bases at V and 9 bases at J, with 14 bases between. The V gene's germline CDR1 is MDHEN and CDR2 SYDVKM. This CDR3 contains 13 residues. DNA of the CDR3: TGTGCCAGCAGTTTGGGGCAGGGTAATCGCTACACCTTC. The encoded protein is CASSLGQGNRYTF.

This clonotype was detected many times. V and J are TRBV7-3 and TRBJ1-1, with D uncertain. V lost 5 bases and J lost 3, with 7 bases in between. This CDR3 has 12 residues. CDR1 is SGHTA and CDR2 is FQGTGA in the germline V gene. CDR3 loop: CASSRTYTEAFF. The DNA for the CDR3 is TGTGCCAGCAGCCGAACTTACACTGAAGCTTTCTTT.

The rearrangement links TRBV30 to TRBJ2-7, with 11 positions matching TRBD2. V lost 0 bases to trimming and J lost 7 bases; unmatched junction nucleotides: 8. The CDR3 totals 15 residues. Looked up from germline, CDR1 is GTSNPN and CDR2 is SVGIG (reference sequence). The CDR3 DNA follows: TGTGCCTGGAGTGTCCTAGCGGGAGGACCGGGGGAGCAGTACTTC. It codes for CAWSVLAGGPGEQYF.

The table lists this clonotype with many counts. The rearrangement joins TRBV5-1 to TRBJ1-1; TRBD1 is a possible D gene (5 bases). Looked up from germline, CDR1 is SGHRS and CDR2 is YFSETQ. The CDR3 is 13 amino acids. With 4 bases removed from V and 4 bases from J, the gap between germline ends came to 11 bases. CDR3 in amino acids: CASSPDQGTEAFF. The DNA for the CDR3 is TGCGCCAGCAGCCCAGACCAGGGCACTGAAGCTTTCTTT.